Shown below are 31 T cell receptor beta chains from a single sample sequenced in a study of CD8+ T cells in alopecia areata. Treatment in this sample: oral pan-JAK inhibitor, 5-10 mg twice daily. RNA extraction and reverse transcription yielded cDNA as sequencing template. Measured with immunoSEQ multiplex PCR; TCRdb has only the in-frame clones, and not every one. This sample carries over 60,000 clones, around 42% of them seen once, and the ten largest clones take about a fifth. The sequencing here drew on CD8+ T cells sorted from blood, taken at approximately week 39, from a patient treated with tofacitinib. All receptors derive from a human donor with alopecia areata.

This chain uses TRBV4-1 with TRBJ1-1; possible D gene TRBD1, 6 bases. The CDR3 is 16 amino acids. Germline loops: CDR1 MGHRA, CDR2 YSYEKL. V was shortened by 1 base and J by 1 base, with 13 bases between the two germline ends. CDR3 sequence: CASSQVLRTANTEAFF. In nucleotides, the CDR3 is TGCGCCAGCAGCCAAGTATTGAGGACAGCGAACACTGAAGCTTTCTTT.

CDR3 in amino acids: CASSLGTGSSYEQYF. CDR3 bases: TGTGCCAGCAGCCTCGGGACAGGGAGTTCCTACGAGCAGTACTTC. V usage is TRBV7-6 and J usage is TRBJ2-7, with 9 bases matching TRBD1. The ends lost 5 bases at V and 1 base at J; junction bases unmatched: 6. CDR3 length: 15 residues. The germline V gene has CDR1 SGHVS and CDR2 FNYEAQ. The whole variable domain, filled in from reference TRBV7-6 and TRBJ2-7, reads GAGVSQSPRYKVTKRGQDVALRCDPISGHVSLYWYRQALGQGPEFLTYFNYEAQQDKSGLPNDRFSAERPEGSISTLTIQRTEQRDSAMYRCASSLGTGSSYEQYFGPGTRLTVT.

This clone was observed a handful of times. The chain uses TRBV15 and TRBJ2-7, with D tentatively TRBD2 (6 bases). CDR1 LNHNV and CDR2 YYDKDF come from the germline V gene (reference sequence). Trimming took 1 base from V and 3 from J, leaving 13 bases between them. The CDR3 has 15 residues. In DNA form, the CDR3 reads TGTGCCACCAGCAGAGCGGCGGGACGCCTCTACGAGCAGTACTTC. The encoded protein is CATSRAAGRLYEQYF.

The chain joins TRBV30 to TRBJ2-7, with D unclear. Trimming removed 0 bases from V and 3 bases from J, with 9 bases in between. CDR1 GTSNPN and CDR2 SVGIG come from the germline V gene (reference sequence). The CDR3 extends over 13 amino acids. CDR3: CAWSVGSFYEQYF. In DNA form, the CDR3 reads TGTGCCTGGAGTGTGGGCAGCTTCTACGAGCAGTACTTC.

This clone has only a few counts. The rearrangement uses TRBV4-3 and TRBJ2-7; a possible D gene is TRBD2 (5 bases). The ends were cut back, 1 base at V and 1 base at J, with 5 bases in the middle. The V gene's germline CDR1 is LGHNA and CDR2 YSLEER. This CDR3 spans 13 amino acids. In DNA, the CDR3 is TGCGCCAGCAGCCAAGGGACTTCCTACGAGCAGTACTTC. Amino acids: CASSQGTSYEQYF.

The chain carries TRBV29-1 and TRBJ2-3; possible D gene TRBD2, 5 bases. CDR3 size: 12 residues. CDR1 and CDR2 from the germline V gene are SQVTM and ANQGSEA. V lost 3 bases and J 5 bases, leaving 9 bases between the germline ends. The CDR3 sequence is CSVERAEDTQYF. CDR3 nucleotide sequence: TGCAGCGTTGAGCGGGCGGAAGATACGCAGTATTTT.

This clone was recorded only once. The chain joins TRBV19 to TRBJ2-1; possibly TRBD1 or TRBD2 for D (5 bases each). The CDR3 totals 12 residues. Between the trimmed V and J ends, which lost 10 bases and 6 bases, there was a span of 13 bases. CDR1 and CDR2 from the germline V gene are LNHDA and SQIVND (reference sequence). As DNA, the CDR3 is TGTGCCACCAGATGGGGACCCAATGAGCAGTTCTTC. It yields the protein CATRWGPNEQFF.

This clone has a handful of counts. The DNA for the CDR3 is TGCGCCAGCAGGTTCACAGGGGACAGTGAGCAGTTCTTC. It encodes CASRFTGDSEQFF. The gene calls are TRBV4-1 and TRBJ2-1; 7 bases fit TRBD1. The length of the CDR3 is 13 residues. With 6 bases clipped from V and 9 bases from J, the junction kept 8 bases outside the gene matches. The V gene's germline CDR1 is MGHRA and CDR2 YSYEKL.

This chain links TRBV7-8 with TRBJ2-4; D is possibly TRBD2 (6 bases). CDR1 and CDR2 from the germline V gene are SGHVS and FQNEAQ. V lost 1 base and J lost 0, with 16 bases in between. The CDR3 covers 18 residues. CDR3 sequence reads: CASSLGGGAFIAKNIQYF. DNA of the CDR3: TGTGCCAGCAGCTTAGGAGGCGGGGCTTTCATAGCCAAAAACATTCAGTACTTC.

The V call is TRBV30, the J call TRBJ1-1, with D uncertain. The V end was cut by 5 bases, the J end by 6 bases, with 16 bases between. The germline gives CDR1 GTSNPN, CDR2 SVGIG (reference sequence). The CDR3 is made up of 13 amino acids. The CDR3: CAWDVGVGSEAFF. CDR3 DNA sequence: TGTGCCTGGGACGTTGGGGTGGGCTCTGAAGCTTTCTTT.

This chain connects TRBV29-1 to TRBJ2-2, with 7 positions matching TRBD1. The CDR3 has 13 residues. Trimming cost V 7 bases and J 5 bases; bases outside gene matches: 7. The germline gives CDR1 SQVTM, CDR2 ANQGSEA. The CDR3 sequence: CSANGQETGELFF. Here the CDR3 DNA reads TGCAGCGCCAATGGACAGGAGACCGGGGAGCTGTTTTTT.

The chain employs TRBV5-6 and TRBJ2-1, with D possibly matching TRBD2 (6 bases). In germline, CDR1 is SGHDT, CDR2 YYEEEE. V was shortened by 0 bases and J by 2 bases, with 12 bases between the two germline ends. The CDR3 sequence is 16 residues long. The CDR3, as DNA: TGTGCCAGCAGCTTGGTTCGTAGCGGAACCTACAATGAGCAGTTCTTC. It specifies CASSLVRSGTYNEQFF.

This rearrangement joins TRBV4-3 to TRBJ1-1; 9 bases align to TRBD1. The CDR3 consists of 14 residues. The germline V gene has CDR1 LGHNA and CDR2 YSLEER. V lost 4 bases to trimming and J lost 6 bases; unmatched junction nucleotides: 6. In DNA, the CDR3 is TGCGCCAGCAGCCGCCAAACAGGGGGCCCTGAAGCTTTCTTT. Its protein product is CASSRQTGGPEAFF.

This clone was counted a few times. The chain links TRBV4-1 to TRBJ2-7; D perhaps matches TRBD2 (6 bases). Looked up from germline, CDR1 is MGHRA and CDR2 is YSYEKL. Between the trimmed V and J ends, which lost 4 bases and 4 bases, there was a span of 17 bases. The CDR3 runs to 15 residues. The CDR3, as DNA: TGCGCCAGCAGCCTGAGGCCCAGGGAGGCTTACGAGCAGTACTTC. Translation gives CASSLRPREAYEQYF.

This chain connects TRBV5-1 to TRBJ1-1, with D unresolved. The V gene lost 1 base and the J gene lost 1 base, with 5 bases spanning the gap. CDR3 length: 13 amino acids. The germline V gene encodes CDR1 SGHRS and CDR2 YFSETQ. The chain's CDR3 is CASSLRGNTEAFF. Written as DNA, the CDR3 is TGCGCCAGCAGCTTGCGGGGGAACACTGAAGCTTTCTTT.

This clone appeared a few times. The chain is built from TRBV6-5 and TRBJ1-1, with 8 bases fitting TRBD1. The germline CDR1 and CDR2 sequences are MNHEY and SVGAGI. The CDR3 extends over 13 amino acids. The V gene end was trimmed by 6 bases and the J gene end by 4 bases; junction bases not matched to a gene: 4. The CDR3 DNA reads TGTGCCAGCAGGTCGCAGGGGGCCACTGAAGCTTTCTTT. It is translated as CASRSQGATEAFF.

This rearrangement joins TRBV7-6 to TRBJ2-7, with 8 bases that match TRBD2. The V gene end was trimmed by 5 bases and the J gene end by 3 bases; junction bases not matched to a gene: 6. This CDR3 comprises 14 residues. The germline V gene encodes CDR1 SGHVS and CDR2 FNYEAQ. DNA for the CDR3: TGTGCCAGCAGCCCGGGACTAGGGGACTACGAGCAGTACTTC. Its protein is CASSPGLGDYEQYF.

The chain links TRBV6-5 to TRBJ2-1; 7 bases fit TRBD1. This CDR3 has 15 residues. From germline, CDR1 is MNHEY and CDR2 SVGAGI. V lost 0 bases to trimming and J lost 7 bases; unmatched junction nucleotides: 6. CDR3 loop: CASSYSNRGKNEQFF. Here the CDR3 DNA reads TGTGCCAGCAGTTACTCGAACAGGGGCAAGAATGAGCAGTTCTTC.

V gene TRBV29-1 combines with J gene TRBJ2-7, with D perhaps matching TRBD2 (6 bases). Per germline, CDR1 SQVTM and CDR2 ANQGSEA. The CDR3 is 15 amino acids. V shed 6 bases and J shed 0 bases, with 18 bases lying between them. CDR3 in DNA: TGCAGCGTCCTTCCGGGAGATAGAAGCTCCTACGAGCAGTACTTC. Amino acid sequence: CSVLPGDRSSYEQYF.

This clone was detected only a few times. J is TRBJ2-2 and V is TRBV11-1, with D possibly being TRBD1 or TRBD2 (5 bases each). V dropped 6 bases and J dropped 3 bases, with 14 bases sitting between them. The CDR3 runs to 15 residues. Germline V CDR1 and CDR2: SGHAT, FQDESV (reference sequence). The CDR3 spells CASSFRGVDTGELFF. The CDR3 DNA reads as TGTGCCAGCAGTTTTCGGGGCGTGGACACCGGGGAGCTGTTTTTT.

The chain combines TRBV11-1 with TRBJ2-7, with D maybe TRBD1 (6 bases). The CDR3 covers 14 residues. Germline-derived CDR1 and CDR2 are SGHAT and FQDESV (reference sequence). Trimming took off 4 bases at V and 5 bases at J, with 15 bases between the two ends. The CDR3 DNA reads as TGTGCCAGCAGCTCCTTGCACGAGGGGGACGAGCAGTACTTC. Amino acid sequence: CASSSLHEGDEQYF.

The chain is built from TRBV6-5 and TRBJ2-5, with 7 bases aligning to TRBD1. Germline-derived CDR1 and CDR2 are MNHEY and SVGAGI. V shed 1 base and J 8 bases; nucleotides not matched to a gene: 13. The CDR3 sequence is 16 residues long. Here the CDR3 reads CASSYLHEKTGPTQYF. CDR3 bases: TGTGCCAGCAGTTACTTACATGAAAAGACAGGGCCCACCCAGTACTTC.

This chain joins TRBV6-4 and TRBJ1-2, with no clear D. The CDR3 loop spans 14 amino acids. Germline V gives CDR1 MRHNA, CDR2 SNTAGT. V shed 3 bases and J shed 2 bases, with 10 bases lying between them. Here the CDR3 DNA reads TGTGCCAGCAGTGAGGAGGATCCCAACTATGGCTACACCTTC. It yields the protein CASSEEDPNYGYTF.

The chain is built from TRBV4-1 and TRBJ1-2; D call uncertain. V was cut by 5 bases and J by 4 bases, with 17 bases left in between. Germline V CDR1 and CDR2: MGHRA, YSYEKL. This CDR3 contains 15 residues. CDR3 DNA: TGCGCCAGCAGCTCCCCTGGCGAACAGACCTATGGCTACACCTTC. Its protein product is CASSSPGEQTYGYTF.

V usage is TRBV19 and J usage is TRBJ2-6; TRBD2 is a possible D gene (6 bases). Deletions cut 6 bases from V and 1 base from J, with 10 bases between. The CDR3 is 15 amino acids. CDR1 is LNHDA, CDR2 SQIVND, per germline (reference sequence). The CDR3 nucleotides are TGTGCCAGTAGCCACGGGGGTTCTGGGGCCAACGTCCTGACTTTC. It translates to CASSHGGSGANVLTF.

The chain links TRBV18 to TRBJ2-7; D gene uncertain. From germline, CDR1 is KGHSH and CDR2 LQKENI. The CDR3 has 14 residues. V lost 0 bases and J lost 3, with 9 bases in between. The CDR3 DNA sequence: TGTGCCAGCTCACCACCCGTGGGGAACTACGAGCAGTACTTC. Its protein product is CASSPPVGNYEQYF.

This clone came up a few times. The chain carries TRBV27 and TRBJ2-5; D assignment may be TRBD1 or TRBD2 (6 bases each). This CDR3 contains 15 residues. Germline V gives CDR1 MNHEY, CDR2 SMNVEV (reference sequence). With 6 bases removed from V and 2 bases from J, the gap between germline ends came to 16 bases. In DNA, the CDR3 is TGTGCCAGCAGGGTAGGGGGGAGCGGACAAGAGACCCAGTACTTC. Encoded protein: CASRVGGSGQETQYF.

This chain links TRBV9 with TRBJ2-1; TRBD2 is a possible D gene (5 bases). CDR1 and CDR2 (germline): SGDLS, YYNGEE. This CDR3 spans 13 amino acids. V was clipped by 2 bases and J by 7 bases, with 10 bases between them. The CDR3 here is CASSVGGWNEQFF. The CDR3 nucleotides read TGTGCCAGCAGCGTCGGAGGTTGGAATGAGCAGTTCTTC.

This clone was detected only a few times. The chain couples TRBV29-1 to TRBJ2-5; weak D call: TRBD2 (5 bases). The V end was cut by 7 bases, the J end by 1 base, with 19 bases between. Germline assignment: CDR1 SQVTM and CDR2 ANQGSEA. The CDR3 is 15 amino acids. The CDR3 spells CSAGIVGSLQETQYF. Here the CDR3 DNA reads TGCAGCGCCGGGATTGTGGGGTCACTCCAAGAGACCCAGTACTTC. The whole variable domain, remainder taken from reference TRBV29-1 and TRBJ2-5, is SAVISQKPSRDICQRGTSLTIQCQVDSQVTMMFWYRQQPGQSLTLIATANQGSEATYESGFVIDKFPISRPNLTFSTLTVSNMSPEDSSIYLCSAGIVGSLQETQYFGPGTRLLVL.

The chain joins TRBV6-6 to TRBJ1-2; a possible D gene is TRBD1 (5 bases). Germline V gene sequence: CDR1 MNHNY, CDR2 SVGAGI (reference sequence). Deletions cut 5 bases from V and 8 bases from J, with 9 bases between. The CDR3 length is 11 residues. CDR3: CASSQAGGYTF. The CDR3 nucleotides are TGTGCCAGCAGTCAAGCAGGGGGCTACACCTTC.

Only a few counts were recorded for this clone. The chain recombines TRBV9 with TRBJ2-2; D is unclear. Germline V gives CDR1 SGDLS, CDR2 YYNGEE. The V and J ends lost 0 bases and 7 bases respectively, with 4 bases between them. CDR3 length: 12 amino acids. CDR3 region: CASSVVIGELFF. Here the CDR3 DNA reads TGTGCCAGCAGCGTAGTGATCGGGGAGCTGTTTTTT.